These 21 T cell receptor beta chains share one sample of origin, sequenced in a study of blood T cells in healthy people across ages. Together with a sample-barcoded 5' primer, a J-beta primer mix was included in a second PCR lasting roughly 6 to 12 cycles. MiXCR was run by TCRdb on the 5' RACE reads, yielding one entry per CDR3 protein. This table has fewer than 2 million distinct CDR3 sequences, approximately 40% appearing once. The sequenced sample consisted of blood. The receptor source for this set is a human donor in good health.

Remarks on this clonotype: The junction does not match germline at one end; this may be a read error. The CDR3 nucleotides read TGTGCCAGCAGTCAAGCTCCCGCCGGGGGGCATTATGGCTACACCTTC. Encoded protein: CASSQAPAGGHYGYTF. V usage is TRBV14 and J usage is TRBJ1-2, with D tentatively TRBD1 (6 bases). CDR3 length equals 16 residues. Per the germline V gene, CDR1 is SGHDN and CDR2 is FVKESK. The full variable domain, rest sourced from reference TRBV14 and TRBJ1-2, is EAGVTQFPSHSVIEKGQTVTLRCDPISGHDNLYWYRRVMGKEIKFLLHFVKESKQDESGMPNNRFLAERTGGTYSTLKVQPAELEDSGVYFCASSQAPAGGHYGYTFGSGTRLTVV.

Comments on this clonotype: Compared with germline, one end of the junction differs, possibly owing to a read error. The rearrangement uses TRBV6-1 and TRBJ2-3; 14 nucleotides agree with TRBD2. The CDR3 extends over 15 amino acids. Germline-derived CDR1 and CDR2 are MNHNS and SASEGT. The chain's CDR3 is CASQTSGGATGTQYF. The CDR3, as DNA: TGTGCCAGTCAGACTAGCGGGGGGGCCACAGGTACGCAGTATTTT.

This clonotype was seen a few times. The rearrangement uses TRBV5-6 and TRBJ1-5; D perhaps matches TRBD1 (5 bases). Germline CDR1 is SGHDT and CDR2 is YYEEEE. The CDR3 extends over 13 amino acids. V gave up 0 bases and J gave up 11 bases, with 12 bases separating them. CDR3 nucleotide sequence: TGTGCCAGCAGCTTGGTTGGGGGACGTACCCAGCATTTT. Translating gives CASSLVGGRTQHF.

This chain connects TRBV29-1 to TRBJ2-1; 8 bases align to TRBD1. V trimming: 8 bases; J trimming: 2 bases; junction bases outside the gene matches: 2. The CDR3 length is 12 residues. The germline V gene encodes CDR1 SQVTM and CDR2 ANQGSEA. The CDR3 loop is CSTTGAYNEQFF. The DNA for the CDR3 is TGCAGCACGACAGGGGCCTACAATGAGCAGTTCTTC.

The gene calls are TRBV20-1 and TRBJ2-7; D could derive from TRBD1 or TRBD2 (6 bases each). Germline V gene lookup returns CDR1 DFQATT and CDR2 SNEGSKA (reference sequence). The CDR3 consists of 12 residues. The CDR3 DNA sequence: TGCAGGGCGCGGTTCGGGGGCGACGAGCAGTACTTC. Encoded protein: CRARFGGDEQYF.

In this sample, this clonotype turned up a few times. This CDR3 is CASSPRRDRGLWSGQPQHF. CDR3 nucleotide sequence: TGTGCCAGCAGTCCGAGGCGGGACAGGGGGCTGTGGTCCGGTCAGCCCCAGCATTTT. The genes are TRBV28 and TRBJ1-5; 12 bases line up with TRBD1. Germline V CDR1 and CDR2: MDHEN, SYDVKM. The V segment lost 5 bases and the J segment 6 bases; nucleotides outside the gene matches: 17. The length of the CDR3 is 19 residues.

This chain links TRBV20-1 with TRBJ2-7; the D gene could be TRBD1 or TRBD2 (5 bases each). Trimming cost V 1 base and J 7 bases, with 14 bases left between them. The length of the CDR3 is 13 residues. CDR1 and CDR2 (germline): DFQATT, SNEGSKA (reference sequence). The CDR3 nucleotides are TGCAGTGCTAGAGTTGGGGGACCCTCGGAGCAGTACTTC. Translating it yields CSARVGGPSEQYF.

V usage is TRBV3-1 and J usage is TRBJ1-1, with TRBD1 matching over 9 bases. Germline CDR1 LGHDT, CDR2 YNNKEL (reference sequence). This CDR3 region has 15 residues. The V segment lost 1 base and the J segment 6 bases; nucleotides outside the gene matches: 6. CDR3 in DNA: TGTGCCAGCAGCCAAGCTGGACAGGGGAGGTCTGAAGCTTTCTTT. The encoded protein is CASSQAGQGRSEAFF.

The gene calls are TRBV6-2 or TRBV6-3 and TRBJ2-7, with no clear D. There are 15 residues in the CDR3. V was pared by 6 bases and J by 2 bases, with 17 bases between. CDR1 and CDR2 (germline): MNHEY, SVGEGT. The CDR3 DNA follows: TGTGCCAGCAGCGCACTTCTCCACAGTCCCTACGAGCAGTACTTC. Its protein product is CASSALLHSPYEQYF.

As to this clonotype: The final CDR3 position lacks the conserved phenylalanine or tryptophan, pointing to a likely read error. This chain joins TRBV24-1 and TRBJ1-1; D gene ambiguous. CDR3 length: 13 residues. Between the trimmed V and J ends, which lost 10 bases and 3 bases, there was a span of 14 bases. Germline V lookup: CDR1 KGHDR, CDR2 SFDVKD. CDR3 in DNA: TGTGCCACTGGAACCGGCCCGGACACTGAAGCTTTCTTG. Its translation is CATGTGPDTEAFL.

This rearrangement joins TRBV12-3 or TRBV12-4 to TRBJ2-7, with 8 nucleotides matching TRBD2. V shed 6 bases, J shed 12 bases, and the junction held 7 bases outside the gene matches. The CDR3 is 11 residues long. The CDR3 nucleotides are TGTGCCAGCAGCCCCGGGAGGGCACCGTACTTC. Protein product: CASSPGRAPYF.

The genes are TRBV10-3 and TRBJ2-3, with D unresolved. Germline values: CDR1 ENHRY, CDR2 SYGVKD. V lost 7 bases to trimming and J lost 0 bases, with 14 bases between them. This CDR3 spans 15 amino acids. The CDR3 DNA sequence: TGTGCCATCAATATACAGATGACTAGCACAGATACGCAGTATTTT. Translation gives CAINIQMTSTDTQYF.

This clonotype was observed a single time. The rearrangement uses TRBV3-1 and TRBJ1-2; D not certain. Per the germline V gene, CDR1 is LGHDT and CDR2 is YNNKEL (reference sequence). This CDR3 is 13 amino acids long. Trimming took 4 bases from V and 7 from J, leaving 13 bases between them. CDR3 DNA sequence: TGTGCCAGCAGCCTTGCTGCTTATGGTGGCTACACCTTC. This codes for CASSLAAYGGYTF.

This clonotype came up a few times. The V gene is TRBV5-1, the J gene TRBJ2-1, with unresolved D. Trimming removed 0 bases from V and 6 bases from J, with 16 bases in between. The CDR3 is 16 residues long. CDR1 and CDR2 (germline): SGHRS, YFSETQ. The CDR3 region has the DNA TGCGCCAGCAGCTTGGGGGGTAGAATCAAAAGCAATGAGCAGTTCTTC. As protein: CASSLGGRIKSNEQFF.

The rearrangement joins TRBV6-5 to TRBJ2-1, with D tentatively TRBD2 (5 bases). CDR1 MNHEY and CDR2 SVGAGI come from the germline V gene. The V end was cut by 6 bases, the J end by 8 bases, with 14 bases between. The CDR3 contains 13 residues. In DNA, the CDR3 is TGTGCCAGCAGACGAGATAGCGAGGATGAGCAGTTCTTC. It yields the protein CASRRDSEDEQFF.

This clonotype was found a few times. The chain employs TRBV5-1 and TRBJ2-7; TRBD1 matches at 8 bases. The CDR3 totals 16 residues. The germline V gene encodes CDR1 SGHRS and CDR2 YFSETQ. The ends lost 1 base at V and 3 bases at J; junction bases unmatched: 9. The CDR3 sequence: CASSLLGTGANYEQYF. The CDR3 DNA follows: TGCGCCAGCAGCTTGTTAGGGACAGGCGCCAACTACGAGCAGTACTTC.

In the case of this clonotype: Germline is not matched at one junction end, which may reflect a read error. J is TRBJ2-3 and V is TRBV12-3 or TRBV12-4; 7 bases are shared with TRBD2. This CDR3 comprises 15 residues. The DNA for the CDR3 is TGTGCCAGCAGCCGCGTCAGCGGGGTAACAGATGCGCAGTATTTT. The encoded protein is CASSRVSGVTDAQYF.

This clonotype appeared once. The chain has TRBV7-9 and TRBJ1-6; 7 bases align to TRBD1. The germline V gene encodes CDR1 SEHNR and CDR2 FQNEAQ (reference sequence). The V segment lost 7 bases and the J segment 9 bases; nucleotides outside the gene matches: 12. The CDR3 extends over 15 amino acids. The CDR3 region is CASNPATGDGSPLHF. The CDR3 nucleotides read TGTGCCAGCAACCCCGCTACAGGGGACGGTTCACCCCTCCACTTT.

This rearrangement joins TRBV12-3 or TRBV12-4 to TRBJ2-5, with 11 bases that match TRBD2. Trimming took 5 bases from V and 5 from J; bases not matched to a gene: 7. The CDR3 spans 15 residues. For the CDR3, the DNA is TGTGCCAGCAGTCAAGATAGCGGGGGGGCGGAGACCCAGTACTTC. Amino acids: CASSQDSGGAETQYF.

In nucleotides, the CDR3 is TGTGCCAGCAGGGCGAGAGGACACCTATACGAGCAGTACTTC. It encodes CASRARGHLYEQYF. The J gene is TRBJ2-7, the V gene TRBV6-5, with D perhaps matching TRBD1 (5 bases). CDR1 MNHEY and CDR2 SVGAGI come from the germline V gene. The CDR3 loop spans 14 amino acids. Between the trimmed V and J ends, which lost 6 bases and 4 bases, there was a span of 16 bases.

The chain uses TRBV5-1 and TRBJ1-2; D unclear. The germline V gene has CDR1 SGHRS and CDR2 YFSETQ. This CDR3 comprises 12 residues. The germline V and J ends were trimmed by 0 bases and 7 bases, with 7 bases remaining between them. CDR3 in amino acids: CASSLDQSGYTF. For the CDR3, the DNA is TGCGCCAGCAGCTTGGATCAGAGTGGCTACACCTTC. Full variable domain (rest looked up from reference TRBV5-1 and TRBJ1-2): KAGVTQTPRYLIKTRGQQVTLSCSPISGHRSVSWYQQTPGQGLQFLFEYFSETQRNKGNFPGRFSGRQFSNSRSEMNVSTLELGDSALYLCASSLDQSGYTFGSGTRLTVV.